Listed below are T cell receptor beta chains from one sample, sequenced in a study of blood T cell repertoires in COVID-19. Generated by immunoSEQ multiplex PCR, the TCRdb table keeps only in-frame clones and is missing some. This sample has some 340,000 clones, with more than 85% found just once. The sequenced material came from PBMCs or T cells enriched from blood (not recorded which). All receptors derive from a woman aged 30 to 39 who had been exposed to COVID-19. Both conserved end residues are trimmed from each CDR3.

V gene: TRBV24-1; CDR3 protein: ATSEVAASTDTQY
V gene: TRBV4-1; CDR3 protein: ASSQGGEGNQPQH
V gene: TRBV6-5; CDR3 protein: ASSYRQGGGTEAF
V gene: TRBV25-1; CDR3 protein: ASTRGHLNTEAF
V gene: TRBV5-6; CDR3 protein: ASSLEMRAGELF
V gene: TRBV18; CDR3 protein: ASQGDGNQPQH
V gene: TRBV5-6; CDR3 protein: ASSLLGAQETQY
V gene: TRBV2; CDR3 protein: ASSEAGVNQPQH
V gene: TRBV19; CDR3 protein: ASSGGVRPLSGNTIY
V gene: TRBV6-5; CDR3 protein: ASKTGGPDTQY
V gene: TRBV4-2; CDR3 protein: ASSRGGLTNEKLF
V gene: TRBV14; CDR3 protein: ASSQAIRTGLYT
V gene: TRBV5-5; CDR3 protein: ASSFFDRGYQKTQY
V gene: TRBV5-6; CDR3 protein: ASSFGTARGYT
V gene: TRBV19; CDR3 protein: ASSIIRQGGSDTQY
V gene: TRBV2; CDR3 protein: ASIGQGAFYGYT
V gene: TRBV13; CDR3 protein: ASSLSSAESYEQY
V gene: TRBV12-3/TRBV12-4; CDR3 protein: ASSLGRERAF
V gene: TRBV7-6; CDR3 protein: ASTLGGGPYNEQF
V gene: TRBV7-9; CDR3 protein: ASSLFKLKDSQETQY
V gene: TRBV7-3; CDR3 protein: ASSHLGGHEQY
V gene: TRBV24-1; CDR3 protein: ATSDLPGGATGELF
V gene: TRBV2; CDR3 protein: ASSGGQGALHSMNTEAF
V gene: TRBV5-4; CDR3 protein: ASSLGGTVYGYT
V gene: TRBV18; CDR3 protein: ASSPRDSYEQY
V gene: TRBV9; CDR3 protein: ASSLGTASGNTIY
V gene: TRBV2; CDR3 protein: ASQLSPASGRTYEQY
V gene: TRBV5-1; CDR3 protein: ASSLDRAYEQY
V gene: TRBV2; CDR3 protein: ASRGPHTEAF
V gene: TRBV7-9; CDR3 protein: ASSSTGNSNQPQH
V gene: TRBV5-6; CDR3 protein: ASSWGGLQGTEAF